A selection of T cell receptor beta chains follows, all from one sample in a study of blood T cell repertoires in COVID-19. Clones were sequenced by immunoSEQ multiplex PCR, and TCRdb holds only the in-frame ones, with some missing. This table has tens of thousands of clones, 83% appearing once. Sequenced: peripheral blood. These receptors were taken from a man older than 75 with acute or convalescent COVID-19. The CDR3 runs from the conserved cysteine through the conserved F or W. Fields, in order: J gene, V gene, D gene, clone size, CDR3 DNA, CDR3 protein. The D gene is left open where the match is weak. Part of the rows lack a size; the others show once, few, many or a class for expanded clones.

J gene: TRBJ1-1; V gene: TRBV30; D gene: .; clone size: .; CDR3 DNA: TGTGCCTGGGGAAACACCGGAGGGGCGAACACTGAAGCTTTCTTT; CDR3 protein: CAWGNTGGANTEAFF
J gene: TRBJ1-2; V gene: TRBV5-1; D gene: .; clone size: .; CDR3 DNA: TGCGCCAGCTCGGACAGCTATGGCTACACCTTC; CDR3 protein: CASSDSYGYTF
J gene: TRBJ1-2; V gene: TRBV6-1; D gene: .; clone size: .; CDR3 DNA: TGTGCCAGCAGTGAAGGGCTTACCGACTTTTATGTGAGGACCTTC; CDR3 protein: CASSEGLTDFYVRTF
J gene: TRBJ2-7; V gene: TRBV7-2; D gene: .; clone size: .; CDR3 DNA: TGTGCCAGCAGCCAAGCCCCCGCGCGGTCCTACGAGCAGTACTTC; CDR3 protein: CASSQAPARSYEQYF
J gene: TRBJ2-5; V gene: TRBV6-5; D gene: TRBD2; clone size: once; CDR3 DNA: TGTGCCAGCAGTTACCGGACTAGCGGGAGAGGAGAGACCCAGTACTTC; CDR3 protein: CASSYRTSGRGETQYF
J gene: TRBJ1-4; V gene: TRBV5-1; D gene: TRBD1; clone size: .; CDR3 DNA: TGCGCCAGCAGCCCGAGACAGGGTGCTAATGAAAAACTGTTTTTT; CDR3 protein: CASSPRQGANEKLFF
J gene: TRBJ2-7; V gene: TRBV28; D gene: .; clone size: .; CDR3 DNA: TGTGCCAGCAGTTTCTCAGGGGAAAACTACGAGCAGTACTTC; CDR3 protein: CASSFSGENYEQYF
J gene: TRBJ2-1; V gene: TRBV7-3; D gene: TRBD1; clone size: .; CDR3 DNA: TGTGCCAGCAGCTTACGGGACAGGGGCAATGAGCAGTTCTTC; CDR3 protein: CASSLRDRGNEQFF
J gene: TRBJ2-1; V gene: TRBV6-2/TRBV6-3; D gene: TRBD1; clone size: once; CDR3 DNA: TGTGCCAGCAGTTACACGGGGACAGGGCACAATGAGCAGTTCTTC; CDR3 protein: CASSYTGTGHNEQFF
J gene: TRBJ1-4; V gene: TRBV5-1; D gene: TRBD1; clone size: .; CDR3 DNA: TGCGCCAGCAGCTTCCAGGGGGTAGCAACTAATGAAAAACTGTTTTTT; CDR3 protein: CASSFQGVATNEKLFF
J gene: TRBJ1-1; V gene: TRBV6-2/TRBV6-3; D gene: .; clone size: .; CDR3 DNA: TGTGCCAGCAGTTACTCTGGCCAGAGGGACACTGAAGCTTTCTTT; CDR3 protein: CASSYSGQRDTEAFF
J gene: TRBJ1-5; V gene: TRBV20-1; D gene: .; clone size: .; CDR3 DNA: TGCAGTGCTAGTCCCGATCAGCCCCAGCATTTT; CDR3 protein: CSASPDQPQHF
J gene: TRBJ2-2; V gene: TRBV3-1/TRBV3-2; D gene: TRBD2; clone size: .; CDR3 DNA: TGTGCCAGCAGCCTGAGCGGGGGGGGTACCGGGGAGCTGTTTTTT; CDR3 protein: CASSLSGGGTGELFF
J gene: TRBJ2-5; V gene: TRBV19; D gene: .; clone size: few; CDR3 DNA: TGTGCCAGTAGTGCAGGAGGGGCGGGGGAGACCCAGTACTTC; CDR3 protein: CASSAGGAGETQYF
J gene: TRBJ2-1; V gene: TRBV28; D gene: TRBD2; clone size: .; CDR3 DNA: TGTGCCAGCAGTCCGCCCCCCGGGACTAGCGGGACCTTAGTGCATGAGCAGTTCTTC; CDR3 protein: CASSPPPGTSGTLVHEQFF
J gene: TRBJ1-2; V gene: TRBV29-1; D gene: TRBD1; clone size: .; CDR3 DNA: TGCAGCGTTACAGGGGCCGGCTACACCTTC; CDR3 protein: CSVTGAGYTF
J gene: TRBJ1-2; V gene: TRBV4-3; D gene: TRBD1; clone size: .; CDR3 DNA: TGCGCCAGCAGCCACGGGACAGGGGGCCGCCCCCACTATGGCTACACCTTC; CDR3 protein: CASSHGTGGRPHYGYTF
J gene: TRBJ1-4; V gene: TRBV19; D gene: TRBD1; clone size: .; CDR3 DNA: TGTGCCAGTAGTCAACAGGGGGGGAATGAAAAACTGTTTTTT; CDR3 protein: CASSQQGGNEKLFF
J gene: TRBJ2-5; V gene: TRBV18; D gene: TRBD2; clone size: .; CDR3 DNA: TGTGCCAGCTCACCTGGGGGTCTAGCGGTACAAGAGACCCAGTACTTC; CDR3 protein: CASSPGGLAVQETQYF
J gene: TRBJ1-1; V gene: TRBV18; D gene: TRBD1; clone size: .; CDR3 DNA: TGTGCCAGCTCACCAAGGGGGCGGGTCGGACCGAACACTGAAGCTTTCTTT; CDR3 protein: CASSPRGRVGPNTEAFF
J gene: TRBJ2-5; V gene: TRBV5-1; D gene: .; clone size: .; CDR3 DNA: TGCGCCAGCAGCTCCCCAATACAAGGGAGAGAGACCCAGTACTTC; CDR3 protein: CASSSPIQGRETQYF
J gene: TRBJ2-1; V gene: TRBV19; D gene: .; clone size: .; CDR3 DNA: TGTGCCAGTAAAGGGGAATCCTGGGGAGGTGAGCAGTTCTTC; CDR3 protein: CASKGESWGGEQFF
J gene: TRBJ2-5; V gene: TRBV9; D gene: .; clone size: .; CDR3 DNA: TGTGCCAGCAGCGCTTGGGGGGAGAGAGGGACCCAGTACTTC; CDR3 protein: CASSAWGERGTQYF
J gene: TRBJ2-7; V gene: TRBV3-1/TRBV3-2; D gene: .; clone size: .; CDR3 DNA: TGTGCCAGCAGCCAAGAAGTGGGGCCTCAGTACTTC; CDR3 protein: CASSQEVGPQYF
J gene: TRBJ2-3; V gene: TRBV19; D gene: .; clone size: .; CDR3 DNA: TGTGCCAGTAGTATAGGGTCCCCAGTCACAGATACGCAGTATTTT; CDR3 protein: CASSIGSPVTDTQYF
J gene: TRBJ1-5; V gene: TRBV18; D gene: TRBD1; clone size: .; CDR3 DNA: TGTGCCAGCTCACGCCGCCTCGGACAGGGGGCCGATCAGCCCCAGCATTTT; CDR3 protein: CASSRRLGQGADQPQHF